Below are 7 T cell receptor beta chains sequenced from a single sample in a study of cytomegalovirus exposure and HLA in healthy donors. With 60 Vbeta and 13 Jbeta primers, the PCR was carried out. Clones were read by immunoSEQ multiplex PCR, and TCRdb kept only the in-frame ones, dropping some. The table includes around 100,000 clones, around 70% detected once. Sequencing was done on a sample of PBMCs. The receptors here all came from a man under 40 in good health and CMV-seropositive.

The V gene is TRBV5-1, the J gene TRBJ2-3, with 7 bases that match TRBD1. The V segment lost 0 bases and the J segment 2 bases; nucleotides outside the gene matches: 6. Germline CDR1 reads SGHRS; CDR2 reads YFSETQ. This CDR3 has 16 amino acids. In DNA form, the CDR3 reads TGCGCCAGCAGCTTGGTGGGACAGCAAAACACAGATACGCAGTATTTT. Protein product: CASSLVGQQNTDTQYF.

This chain links TRBV6-5 with TRBJ2-7; TRBD1 matches at 9 bases. V shed 0 bases and J 5 bases; nucleotides not matched to a gene: 2. Germline-derived CDR1 and CDR2 are MNHEY and SVGAGI. The CDR3 covers 14 residues. The CDR3 reads CASSYSQGAHEQYV. Here the CDR3 DNA reads TGTGCCAGCAGTTACTCACAGGGGGCCCACGAGCAGTACGTC.

This clone was observed a few times. The chain couples TRBV11-2 to TRBJ1-2; 8 nucleotides line up with TRBD1. The junction had 14 bases not matched to a gene; V was cut back by 0 bases and J by 8 bases. The CDR3 is 17 amino acids. Germline lookup yields CDR1 SGHAT and CDR2 FQNNGV. The DNA for the CDR3 is TGTGCCAGCAGCTTAGAATCAGGGGGCGCATGGATTAGGGGCTACACCTTC. Translation: CASSLESGGAWIRGYTF.

The rearrangement joins TRBV10-2 to TRBJ2-7; D unresolved. CDR1 is WSHSY, CDR2 SAAADI, per germline. Trimming took 4 bases from V and 1 from J, leaving 8 bases between them. CDR3 size: 13 residues. Here the CDR3 reads CASSVTASYEQYV. In DNA, the CDR3 is TGCGCCAGCAGTGTCACAGCTTCCTACGAGCAGTACGTC.

The V call is TRBV6-6, the J call TRBJ2-3; 7 positions match TRBD2. Per the germline V gene, CDR1 is MNHNY and CDR2 is SVGAGI (reference sequence). The CDR3 is made up of 16 amino acids. Trimming took 7 bases from V and 0 from J; bases not matched to a gene: 10. CDR3 residues: CASTYGGSTSTDTQYF. Here the CDR3 DNA reads TGTGCCAGCACCTATGGCGGGAGCACTAGCACAGATACGCAGTATTTT.

The chain employs TRBV28 and TRBJ1-5; D might be TRBD1 (5 bases). Trimming cost V 7 bases and J 1 base, with 8 bases left between them. There are 13 residues in the CDR3. CDR1 and CDR2 (germline): MDHEN, SYDVKM. Here the CDR3 DNA reads TGTGCCAGCACTAGACAGAGCAATCAGCCCCAGCATTTT. Its protein is CASTRQSNQPQHF. Full variable domain (missing parts from reference TRBV28 and TRBJ1-5): DVKVTQSSRYLVKRTGEKVFLECVQDMDHENMFWYRQDPGLGLRLIYFSYDVKMKEKGDIPEGYSVSREKKERFSLILESASTNQTSMYLCASTRQSNQPQHFGDGTRLSIL.

This clone has more than one count but fewer than ten. The genes are TRBV6-1 and TRBJ1-2, with a possible D match to TRBD1 (6 bases). The germline V gene has CDR1 MNHNS and CDR2 SASEGT. With 4 bases removed from V and 2 bases from J, the gap between germline ends came to 8 bases. CDR3 size: 13 residues. The CDR3 sequence: CASSATGNYGYTF. The DNA for the CDR3 is TGTGCCAGCAGTGCCACAGGGAACTATGGCTACACCTTC.